These T cell receptor beta chains were read from a single sample in a study of cytomegalovirus exposure and HLA in healthy donors. Measured with immunoSEQ multiplex PCR; TCRdb has only the in-frame clones, and not every one. The sample has about 210,000 clones, roughly four fifths seen once. The specimen was PBMCs. The receptors here all came from a woman aged 50 to 65 in good health and CMV-seropositive. Each CDR3 is given with its conserved first and last residue. The order of the fields is V gene, D gene, J gene, clone size, CDR3 protein, CDR3 DNA. D genes are given only for firm matches. Not all rows give a size; the values are once, few, many and, for expanded clones, a class.

TRBV18	NA	TRBJ2-2	NA	CASSPFTTSNTGELFF	TGTGCCAGCTCACCATTCACAACATCGAACACCGGGGAGCTGTTTTTT
TRBV2	NA	TRBJ1-5	once	CASSFSYSNQPQHF	TGTGCCAGCAGTTTTTCGTATAGCAATCAGCCCCAGCATTTT
TRBV6-1	NA	TRBJ2-4	NA	CASRRDMAGNIQYF	TGTGCCAGCAGACGGGACATGGCTGGAAACATTCAGTACTTC
TRBV29-1	NA	TRBJ2-3	NA	CSVEAAGPWGTDTQYF	TGCAGCGTTGAAGCGGCAGGCCCCTGGGGCACAGATACGCAGTATTTT
TRBV9	NA	TRBJ2-5	NA	CASSYGGYQETQYF	TGTGCCAGCAGCTACGGGGGATACCAAGAGACCCAGTACTTC
TRBV7-2	TRBD1	TRBJ2-2	NA	CASSPGGTGGTGELFF	TGTGCCAGCAGCCCCGGAGGGACAGGGGGCACCGGGGAGCTGTTTTTT
TRBV28	TRBD2	TRBJ2-1	NA	CASSAVRPRTSGITGEQFF	TGTGCCAGCAGTGCCGTCCGGCCTCGGACTAGCGGGATTACCGGTGAGCAGTTCTTC
TRBV19	NA	TRBJ1-1	NA	CATPHRDTEAFF	TGTGCCACCCCTCACAGGGACACTGAAGCTTTCTTT
TRBV28	NA	TRBJ1-5	NA	CASSFQGHQPQHF	TGTGCCAGCAGTTTCCAGGGGCACCAGCCCCAGCATTTT
TRBV7-7	NA	TRBJ2-5	NA	CASSLSPLAYQETQYF	TGTGCCAGCAGCTTATCTCCGCTTGCGTACCAAGAGACCCAGTACTTC
TRBV7-2	NA	TRBJ1-4	NA	CASSLDRAHEKLFF	TGTGCCAGCAGCTTAGACAGGGCCCATGAAAAACTGTTTTTT
TRBV19	NA	TRBJ1-1	NA	CASSIDLSGMNTEAFF	TGTGCCAGTAGTATAGATCTCTCAGGGATGAACACTGAAGCTTTCTTT
TRBV10-3	NA	TRBJ1-5	NA	CAISGFGGGDQPQHF	TGTGCCATCAGTGGCTTTGGGGGCGGAGATCAGCCCCAGCATTTT
TRBV4-1	TRBD1	TRBJ1-2	NA	CASSPGTGDGYTF	TGCGCCAGCAGCCCGGGGACAGGGGATGGCTACACCTTC
TRBV19	TRBD1	TRBJ1-1	NA	CASSMGQGTTMNTEAFF	TGTGCCAGTAGTATGGGACAGGGGACTACCATGAACACTGAAGCTTTCTTT
TRBV11-2	TRBD1	TRBJ1-1	NA	CASSLVGQKNTEAFF	TGTGCCAGCAGCTTGGTGGGACAGAAGAACACTGAAGCTTTCTTT
TRBV6-5	NA	TRBJ1-4	NA	CASSSPGGANEKLFF	TGTGCCAGCAGTTCTCCCGGAGGGGCTAATGAAAAACTGTTTTTT
TRBV4-1	NA	TRBJ2-7	NA	CASSPSQGIFTYEQYF	TGCGCCAGCAGCCCCTCCCAGGGGATCTTCACCTACGAGCAGTACTTC
TRBV25-1	NA	TRBJ2-1	NA	CASSRSGEQFF	TGTGCCAGCAGTAGATCCGGTGAGCAGTTCTTC
TRBV9	NA	TRBJ2-5	few	CASSPETVPQETQYF	TGTGCCAGCAGCCCCGAGACAGTGCCCCAAGAGACCCAGTACTTC
TRBV6-5	NA	TRBJ1-5	once	CASSTDSRNQPQHF	TGTGCCAGCAGTACAGACAGTCGCAATCAGCCCCAGCATTTT
TRBV19	TRBD1	TRBJ2-3	NA	CASTRDSGVDTQYF	TGTGCCAGTACTCGGGACAGCGGAGTAGATACGCAGTATTTT
TRBV19	NA	TRBJ1-2	once	CASSSGGNYGYTF	TGTGCCAGTTCCTCGGGGGGGAACTATGGCTACACCTTC
TRBV28	TRBD1	TRBJ2-7	NA	CASIQAGQGTSYEQYF	TGTGCCAGCATTCAAGCGGGACAGGGGACCTCCTACGAGCAGTACTTC
TRBV30	TRBD1	TRBJ1-3	few	CAWGQDGNTIYF	TGTGCCTGGGGACAGGACGGAAACACCATATATTTT
TRBV4-3	TRBD1	TRBJ2-1	NA	CASSHILGQGDNEQFF	TGCGCCAGCAGCCATATCCTGGGACAGGGAGACAATGAGCAGTTCTTC
TRBV5-5	TRBD1	TRBJ1-2	NA	CASSLILQGAIGYTF	TGTGCCAGCAGCTTGATTCTCCAGGGGGCCATCGGCTACACCTTC
TRBV28	TRBD1	TRBJ2-7	NA	CASLDRGWEQYF	TGTGCCAGTCTGGACAGGGGTTGGGAGCAGTACTTC
TRBV28	NA	TRBJ2-7	NA	CASSLAGTYEQYF	TGTGCCAGCAGTTTAGCAGGCACCTACGAGCAGTACTTC
TRBV4-1	TRBD1	TRBJ2-3	NA	CASSLDSGTDVADTQYF	TGCGCCAGCAGCCTCGATTCGGGGACAGACGTCGCAGATACGCAGTATTTT
TRBV7-9	TRBD1	TRBJ1-5	NA	CASSLFGTGAGFGNQPQHF	TGTGCCAGCAGCCTCTTCGGGACAGGGGCGGGATTTGGCAATCAGCCCCAGCATTTT
TRBV18	NA	TRBJ1-5	NA	CASSPRTASNQPQHF	TGTGCCAGCTCACCGAGGACAGCTAGCAATCAGCCCCAGCATTTT
TRBV27	TRBD2	TRBJ2-3	few	CASTPGSGGYTDTQYF	TGTGCCAGCACCCCCGGTAGCGGGGGGTACACAGATACGCAGTATTTT
TRBV6-6	NA	TRBJ1-6	few	CASSYSPRAPLHF	TGTGCCAGCAGTTACTCTCCGAGGGCACCCCTCCACTTT
TRBV5-1	NA	TRBJ1-1	NA	CASSLQGTNTEAFF	TGCGCCAGCAGCTTGCAGGGTACGAACACTGAAGCTTTCTTT